This T cell receptor beta chain was captured in a study of T cell responses to AZD1222 COVID-19 vaccine. Libraries were prepared by immunoSEQ multiplex PCR; TCRdb keeps only in-frame clonotypes and omits some of them. This sample has about 100,000 clones; about 86% occur once, and the top ten carry about 3%. Per germline, CDR1 SGHRS and CDR2 YFSETQ. The CDR3 is made up of 14 amino acids. V lost 4 bases, J lost 1 base, and 11 bases lay in between. The sequence was obtained from an adult in good health. The sample here was peripheral blood, taken on day 0 of AZD1222 vaccination. The chain is built from TRBV5-1 and TRBJ1-1; D call uncertain. The CDR3 coding sequence is TGCGCCAGCAGCCCTCCACGGACGAACACTGAAGCTTTCTTT. It is translated as CASSPPRTNTEAFF.